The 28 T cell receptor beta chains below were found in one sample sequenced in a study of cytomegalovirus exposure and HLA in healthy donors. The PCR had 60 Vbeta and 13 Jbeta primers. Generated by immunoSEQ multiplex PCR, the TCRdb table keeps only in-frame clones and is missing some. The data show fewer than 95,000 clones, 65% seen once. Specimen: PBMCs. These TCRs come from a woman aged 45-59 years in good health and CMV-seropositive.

CDR3 protein: CASSLGERNIQYF. CDR3 DNA: TGTGCCAGCAGCTTAGGTGAGAGAAACATTCAGTACTTC. The chain couples TRBV7-2 to TRBJ2-4; no definite D call. CDR3 length: 13 amino acids. Deletions cut 1 base from V and 6 bases from J, with 7 bases between. CDR1 and CDR2 from the germline V gene are SGHTA and FQGNSA.

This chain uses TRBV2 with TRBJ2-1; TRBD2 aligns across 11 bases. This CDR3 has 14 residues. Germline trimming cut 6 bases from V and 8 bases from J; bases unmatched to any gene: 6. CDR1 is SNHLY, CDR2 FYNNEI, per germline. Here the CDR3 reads CASRNSGGADEQFF. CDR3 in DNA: TGTGCCAGCAGGAATAGCGGGGGGGCAGATGAGCAGTTCTTC.

The CDR3 region has the DNA TGTGCCAGCAGCTTTTCGGGACAGGGTATCGGGAACACTGAAGCTTTCTTT. Protein: CASSFSGQGIGNTEAFF. The chain uses TRBV7-8 and TRBJ1-1; TRBD1 matches 9 bases. This CDR3 has 17 amino acids. V shed 3 bases and J 1 base; nucleotides not matched to a gene: 9. Germline CDR1 and CDR2: SGHVS and FQNEAQ.

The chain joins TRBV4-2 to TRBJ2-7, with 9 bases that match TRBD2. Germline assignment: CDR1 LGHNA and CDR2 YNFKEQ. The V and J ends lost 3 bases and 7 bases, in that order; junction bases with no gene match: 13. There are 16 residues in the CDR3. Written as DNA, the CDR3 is TGTGCCAGCAGCCATATGGGTGCGGGGGGGCCGGGGGAGCAGTACTTC. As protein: CASSHMGAGGPGEQYF.

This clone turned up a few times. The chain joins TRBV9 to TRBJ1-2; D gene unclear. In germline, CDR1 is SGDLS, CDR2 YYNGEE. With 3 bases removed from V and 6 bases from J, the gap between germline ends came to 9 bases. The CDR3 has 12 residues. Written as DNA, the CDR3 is TGTGCCAGCAGCGACGGCGGGGATGGCTACACCTTC. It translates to CASSDGGDGYTF.

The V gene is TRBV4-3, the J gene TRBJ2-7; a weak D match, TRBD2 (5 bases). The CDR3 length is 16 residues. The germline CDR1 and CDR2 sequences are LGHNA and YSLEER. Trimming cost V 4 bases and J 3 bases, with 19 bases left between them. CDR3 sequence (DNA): TGCGCCAGCAGCCCAACCTCTACCGGGGTCTACTACGAGCAGTACTTC. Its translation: CASSPTSTGVYYEQYF.

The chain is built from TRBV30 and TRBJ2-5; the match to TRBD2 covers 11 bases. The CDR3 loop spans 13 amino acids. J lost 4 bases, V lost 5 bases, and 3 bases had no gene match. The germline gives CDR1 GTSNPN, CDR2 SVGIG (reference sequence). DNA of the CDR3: TGTGCCTGGGAAGGACTAGCGGGAGAGACCCAGTACTTC. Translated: CAWEGLAGETQYF.

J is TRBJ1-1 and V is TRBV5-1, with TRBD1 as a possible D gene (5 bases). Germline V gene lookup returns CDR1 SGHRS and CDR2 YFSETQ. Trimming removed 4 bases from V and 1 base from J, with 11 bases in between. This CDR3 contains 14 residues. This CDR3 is CASSPGLQNTEAFF. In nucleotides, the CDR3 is TGCGCCAGCAGCCCGGGACTGCAGAACACTGAAGCTTTCTTT.

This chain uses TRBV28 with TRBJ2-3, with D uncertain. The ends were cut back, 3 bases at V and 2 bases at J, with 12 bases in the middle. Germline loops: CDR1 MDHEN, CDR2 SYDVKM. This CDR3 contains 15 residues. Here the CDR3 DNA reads TGTGCCAGCAGTTTTTCCCCGGGTCTCACAGATACGCAGTATTTT. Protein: CASSFSPGLTDTQYF.

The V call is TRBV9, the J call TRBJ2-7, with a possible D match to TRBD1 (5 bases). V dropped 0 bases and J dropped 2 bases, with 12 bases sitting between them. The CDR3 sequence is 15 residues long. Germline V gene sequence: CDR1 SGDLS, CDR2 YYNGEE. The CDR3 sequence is CASSVVVGPPYEQYF. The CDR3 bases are TGTGCCAGCAGCGTAGTGGTGGGGCCCCCCTACGAGCAGTACTTC.

CDR3: CASSPGTEGEQYF. CDR3 nucleotides: TGTGCCAGCAGCCCGGGGACAGAAGGCGAGCAGTACTTC. The chain carries TRBV14 and TRBJ2-7, with 7 bases that match TRBD1. CDR1 is SGHDN, CDR2 FVKESK, per germline. The V segment lost 4 bases and the J segment 6 bases; nucleotides outside the gene matches: 6. The CDR3 length is 13 residues.

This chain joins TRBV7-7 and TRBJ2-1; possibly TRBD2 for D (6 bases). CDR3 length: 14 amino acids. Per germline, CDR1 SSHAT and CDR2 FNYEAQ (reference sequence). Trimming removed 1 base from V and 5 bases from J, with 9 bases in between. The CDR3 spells CASSLGPGDNEQFF. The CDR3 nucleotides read TGTGCCAGCAGCTTAGGGCCGGGGGACAATGAGCAGTTCTTC.

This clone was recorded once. The CDR3 bases are TGTGCCAGCAGCCTACACCTAGACGCGCCCCAGCATTTT. Translation gives CASSLHLDAPQHF. The rearrangement joins TRBV7-2 to TRBJ1-5; D remains ambiguous. This CDR3 contains 13 residues. V shed 5 bases and J shed 9 bases, with 14 bases lying between them. Germline lookup yields CDR1 SGHTA and CDR2 FQGNSA.

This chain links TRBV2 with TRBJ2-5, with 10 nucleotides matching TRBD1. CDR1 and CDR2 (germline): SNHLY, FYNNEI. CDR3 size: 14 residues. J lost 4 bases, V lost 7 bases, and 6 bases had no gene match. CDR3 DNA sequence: TGTGCCAGCACCGGACAGGGGGGAGGAGAGACCCAGTACTTC. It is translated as CASTGQGGGETQYF. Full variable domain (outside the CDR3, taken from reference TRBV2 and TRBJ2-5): EPEVTQTPSHQVTQMGQEVILRCVPISNHLYFYWYRQILGQKVEFLVSFYNNEISEKSEIFDDQFSVERPDGSNFTLKIRSTKLEDSAMYFCASTGQGGGETQYFGPGTRLLVL.

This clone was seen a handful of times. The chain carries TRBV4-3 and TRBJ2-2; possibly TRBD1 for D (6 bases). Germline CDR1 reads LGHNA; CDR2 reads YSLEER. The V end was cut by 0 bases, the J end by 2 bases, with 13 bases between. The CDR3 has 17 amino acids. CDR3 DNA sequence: TGCGCCAGCAGCCAAGAACTCTGGGGGCAAAACACCGGGGAGCTGTTTTTT. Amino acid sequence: CASSQELWGQNTGELFF.

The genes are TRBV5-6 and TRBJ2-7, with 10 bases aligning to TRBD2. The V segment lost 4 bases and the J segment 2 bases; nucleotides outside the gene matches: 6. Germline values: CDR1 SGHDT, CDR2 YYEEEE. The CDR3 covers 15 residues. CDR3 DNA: TGTGCCAGCAGCCGGACTAGCGGACACACCTACGAGCAGTACTTC. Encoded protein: CASSRTSGHTYEQYF.

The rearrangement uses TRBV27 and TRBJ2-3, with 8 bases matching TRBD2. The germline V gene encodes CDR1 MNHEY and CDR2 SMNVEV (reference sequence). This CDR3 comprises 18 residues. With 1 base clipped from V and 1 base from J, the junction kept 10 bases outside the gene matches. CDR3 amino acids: CASSLFGEAGVGTDTQYF. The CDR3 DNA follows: TGTGCCAGCAGTTTATTTGGGGAAGCGGGGGTCGGCACAGATACGCAGTATTTT.

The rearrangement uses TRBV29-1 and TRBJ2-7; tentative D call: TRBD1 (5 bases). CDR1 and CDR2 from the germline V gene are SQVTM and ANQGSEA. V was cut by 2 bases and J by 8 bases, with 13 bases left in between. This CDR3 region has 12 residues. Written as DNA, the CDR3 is TGCAGCGTTGAAACAGGAGCTCCGCAGCAGTACTTC. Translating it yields CSVETGAPQQYF.

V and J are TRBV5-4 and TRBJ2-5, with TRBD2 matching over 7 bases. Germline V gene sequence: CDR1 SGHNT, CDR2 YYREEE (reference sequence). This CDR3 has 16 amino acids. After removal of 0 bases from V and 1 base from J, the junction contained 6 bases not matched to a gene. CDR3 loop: CASSLVGSGPQETQYF. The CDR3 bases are TGTGCCAGCAGCTTGGTTGGTAGCGGGCCCCAAGAGACCCAGTACTTC.

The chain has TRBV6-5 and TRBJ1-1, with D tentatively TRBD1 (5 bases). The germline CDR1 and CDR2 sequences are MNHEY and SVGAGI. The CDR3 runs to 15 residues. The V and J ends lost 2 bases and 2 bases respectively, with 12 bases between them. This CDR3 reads CASSYEQGKNTEAFF. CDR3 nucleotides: TGTGCCAGCAGTTACGAGCAGGGTAAAAACACTGAAGCTTTCTTT.

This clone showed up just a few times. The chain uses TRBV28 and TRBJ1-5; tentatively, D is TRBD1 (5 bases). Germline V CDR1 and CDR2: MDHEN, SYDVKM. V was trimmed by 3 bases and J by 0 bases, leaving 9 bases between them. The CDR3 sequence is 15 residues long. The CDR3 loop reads CASSFAGDSNQPQHF. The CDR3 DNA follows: TGTGCCAGCAGTTTTGCGGGGGATAGCAATCAGCCCCAGCATTTT.

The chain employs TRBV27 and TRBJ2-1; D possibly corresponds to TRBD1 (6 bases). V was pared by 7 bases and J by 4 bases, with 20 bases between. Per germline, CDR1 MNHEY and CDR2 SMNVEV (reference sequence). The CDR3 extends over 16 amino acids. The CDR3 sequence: CASIPQGKAWYNEQFF. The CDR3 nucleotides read TGTGCCAGCATCCCACAGGGAAAAGCTTGGTACAATGAGCAGTTCTTC.

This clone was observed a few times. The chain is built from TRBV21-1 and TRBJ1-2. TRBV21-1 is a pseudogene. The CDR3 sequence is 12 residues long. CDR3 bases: TGTGCCAGCAGCAAGCGGGGATTTGGCTACACCTTC. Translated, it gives CASSKRGFGYTF.

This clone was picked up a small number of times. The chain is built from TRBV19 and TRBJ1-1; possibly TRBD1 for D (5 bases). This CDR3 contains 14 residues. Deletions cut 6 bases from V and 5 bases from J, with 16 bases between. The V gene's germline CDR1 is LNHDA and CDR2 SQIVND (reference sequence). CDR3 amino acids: CASSQGGGGTEAFF. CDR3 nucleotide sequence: TGTGCCAGTAGCCAGGGTGGAGGAGGGACTGAAGCTTTCTTT.

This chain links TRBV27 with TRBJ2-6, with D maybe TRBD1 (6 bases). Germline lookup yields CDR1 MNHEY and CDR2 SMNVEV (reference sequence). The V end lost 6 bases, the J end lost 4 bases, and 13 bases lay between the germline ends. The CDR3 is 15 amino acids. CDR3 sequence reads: CASSQGQSGANVLTF. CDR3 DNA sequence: TGTGCCAGCAGCCAAGGACAGTCCGGGGCCAACGTCCTGACTTTC.

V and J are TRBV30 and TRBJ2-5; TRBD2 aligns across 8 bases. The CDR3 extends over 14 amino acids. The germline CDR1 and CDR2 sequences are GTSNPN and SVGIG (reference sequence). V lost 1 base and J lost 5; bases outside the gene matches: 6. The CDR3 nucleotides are TGTGCCTGGAGTGGCTCGGGGGGGCCGGAGACCCAGTACTTC. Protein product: CAWSGSGGPETQYF.

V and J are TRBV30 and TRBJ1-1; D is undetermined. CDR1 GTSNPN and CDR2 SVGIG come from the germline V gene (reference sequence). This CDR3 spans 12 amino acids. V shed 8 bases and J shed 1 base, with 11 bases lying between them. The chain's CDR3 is CARDSGNTEAFF. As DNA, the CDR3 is TGTGCCCGCGACTCCGGGAACACTGAAGCTTTCTTT.

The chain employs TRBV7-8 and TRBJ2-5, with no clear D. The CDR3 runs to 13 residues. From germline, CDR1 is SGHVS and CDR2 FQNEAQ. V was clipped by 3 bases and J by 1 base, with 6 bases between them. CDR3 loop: CASSLVSQETQYF. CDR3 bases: TGTGCCAGCAGCTTGGTCAGCCAAGAGACCCAGTACTTC.